The 3 T cell receptor beta chains in this list originate from one sample, sequenced in a study of response to subunit inactivated influenza vaccine. In TCRdb, the RT-PCR reads were re-called with MiXCR into one record per CDR3 protein. The profile covers 700,000 to 900,000 distinct CDR3 sequences, with 21% appearing a single time and 10% to 13% taken by the ten largest. This specimen consisted of PBMCs from blood, obtained 5 days after vaccination. The receptors were sampled from a man in his forties or fifties who received an inactivated influenza vaccine.

This clonotype was found a few times. This rearrangement joins TRBV29-1 to TRBJ2-3, with TRBD2 matching over 11 bases. The CDR3 length is 14 residues. Trimming removed 7 bases from V and 4 bases from J; junction bases left unmatched: 7. Per germline, CDR1 SQVTM and CDR2 ANQGSEA. CDR3 amino acids: CSASSGGAADTQYF. The CDR3 DNA follows: TGCAGCGCCAGTAGCGGGGGGGCGGCAGATACGCAGTATTTT.

In this sample, this clonotype turned up a few times. The chain links TRBV9 to TRBJ2-2; TRBD1 might be the D (6 bases). The CDR3 totals 16 residues. Trimming cost V 0 bases and J 7 bases, with 16 bases left between them. Per the germline V gene, CDR1 is SGDLS and CDR2 is YYNGEE. Here the CDR3 DNA reads TGTGCCAGCAGCGTAGAACCCCGAACAGGGAGCGGGGAGCTGTTTTTT. Protein: CASSVEPRTGSGELFF.

This clonotype was seen a few times. The rearrangement uses TRBV10-3 and TRBJ2-5; unclear D gene. CDR1 ENHRY and CDR2 SYGVKD come from the germline V gene. V lost 4 bases to trimming and J lost 0 bases, with 6 bases between them. This CDR3 comprises 13 residues. The CDR3 DNA is TGTGCCATCAGTGTAGAGTACCAAGAGACCCAGTACTTC. This gives the protein CAISVEYQETQYF.